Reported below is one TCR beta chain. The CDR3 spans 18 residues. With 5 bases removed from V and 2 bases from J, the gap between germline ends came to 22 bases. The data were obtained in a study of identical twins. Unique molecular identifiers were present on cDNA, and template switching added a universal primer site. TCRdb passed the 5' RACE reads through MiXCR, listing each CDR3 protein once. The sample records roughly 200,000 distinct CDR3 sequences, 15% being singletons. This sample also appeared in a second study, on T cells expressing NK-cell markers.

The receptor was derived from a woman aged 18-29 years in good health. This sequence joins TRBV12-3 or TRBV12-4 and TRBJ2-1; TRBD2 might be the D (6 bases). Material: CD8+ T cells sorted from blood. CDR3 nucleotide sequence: TGTGCCAGCAGTCCCCTAGCGCGGGATGTACCCCCCTACAATGAGCAGTTCTTC. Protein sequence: CASSPLARDVPPYNEQFF.